This T cell receptor (beta chain) was profiled in a study of CD8 T cells in ankylosing spondylitis. Molecular-barcoded quantitative 5'-RACE produced these TCR beta libraries. TCRdb re-called the 5' RACE reads with MiXCR, one entry per CDR3 protein. The repertoire has about 160,000 distinct CDR3 sequences, 15% to 20% of them found once; the top ten carry approximately 8%. V gave up 0 bases and J gave up 5 bases, with 7 bases separating them. The CDR3 length is 13 residues. Germline assignment: CDR1 MNHEY and CDR2 SVGAGI. Findings of the study overall: Characteristic of ankylosing spondylitis blood, it appeared, was a TCR beta motif comprising about eight highly homologous variants. Some of these motif variants have turned up before, in reports on reactive arthritis synovial fluid and blood. Disease-linked clones were found to be CD8+ and relatively rare in peripheral blood.

In its sample, this clonotype was seen many times. The antigen is unknown. The rearrangement uses TRBV6-5 and TRBJ1-1; D remains unclear. Material: blood, either unsorted or a sorted T cell fraction (not recorded which). The clonotype originates from a male donor with ankylosing spondylitis or in good health (not recorded which). This CDR3 reads CASSYSRSTEAFF. CDR3 DNA sequence: TGTGCCAGCAGTTACTCCCGTTCGACTGAAGCTTTCTTT.